The 32 T cell receptor beta chains in this list originate from one sample, sequenced in a study of blood T cell repertoires in COVID-19. Data came from immunoSEQ multiplex PCR; TCRdb stores just in-frame clones and leaves some out. The sample lists some 170,000 clones; over 70% were seen once. The sample was peripheral blood. The receptors stem from a man aged 70 or older with acute or convalescent COVID-19.

The chain joins TRBV30 to TRBJ1-2, with 8 bases identical to TRBD1. The CDR3 has 12 residues. After removal of 2 bases from V and 7 bases from J, the junction contained 3 bases not matched to a gene. Germline CDR1 GTSNPN, CDR2 SVGIG (reference sequence). The CDR3 DNA reads as TGTGCCTGGAGTTTACAGGGGGTTGGCTACACCTTC. Translating it yields CAWSLQGVGYTF.

The chain links TRBV7-9 to TRBJ1-2, with D maybe TRBD1 (6 bases). CDR3 length equals 13 residues. Germline V gives CDR1 SEHNR, CDR2 FQNEAQ (reference sequence). The V gene lost 1 base and the J gene lost 6 bases, with 9 bases spanning the gap. DNA for the CDR3: TGTGCCAGCAGCTTAGGGGGGCAGGATGGCTACACCTTC. Residues: CASSLGGQDGYTF.

This chain connects TRBV20-1 to TRBJ1-2, with D possibly matching TRBD1 (5 bases). The germline CDR1 and CDR2 sequences are DFQATT and SNEGSKA (reference sequence). Trimming took off 3 bases at V and 3 bases at J, with 14 bases between the two ends. CDR3 length equals 14 residues. CDR3 amino acids: CSASDGAGDYGYTF. CDR3 coding DNA: TGCAGTGCTAGTGATGGGGCTGGGGACTATGGCTACACCTTC.

This chain uses TRBV19 with TRBJ1-3; D is undetermined. CDR1 is LNHDA, CDR2 SQIVND, per germline (reference sequence). This CDR3 region has 14 residues. Trimming removed 5 bases at V and 7 bases at J, with 15 bases between. The CDR3 sequence is CASSWASSFNTIYF. CDR3 coding DNA: TGTGCCAGTAGTTGGGCTTCGTCTTTTAACACCATATATTTT.

The chain is built from TRBV9 and TRBJ2-3; 11 positions agree with TRBD1. Germline values: CDR1 SGDLS, CDR2 YYNGEE. The CDR3 has 17 amino acids. The junction had 8 bases not matched to a gene; V was cut back by 0 bases and J by 5 bases. CDR3 loop: CASSVDGQGANGDTQYF. The DNA for the CDR3 is TGTGCCAGCAGCGTAGACGGACAGGGGGCAAATGGAGATACGCAGTATTTT.

This chain uses TRBV7-8 with TRBJ2-2; 12 bases line up with TRBD2. CDR1 is SGHVS, CDR2 FQNEAQ, per germline. This CDR3 region has 13 residues. Germline trimming cut 8 bases from V and 7 bases from J; bases unmatched to any gene: 2. This CDR3 is CASGLAGFGELFF. The CDR3 DNA is TGTGCCAGCGGACTAGCGGGGTTCGGGGAGCTGTTTTTT.

This clone has a single count. This chain connects TRBV7-2 to TRBJ2-1; 13 positions agree with TRBD2. The ends lost 1 base at V and 11 bases at J; junction bases unmatched: 2. The CDR3 runs to 14 residues. Germline V lookup: CDR1 SGHTA, CDR2 FQGNSA. CDR3 amino acids: CASSLGLAGGQQFF. The CDR3 nucleotides are TGTGCCAGCAGCTTAGGACTAGCGGGAGGACAGCAGTTCTTC.

The rearrangement links TRBV27 to TRBJ2-1; 10 bases line up with TRBD1. There are 15 residues in the CDR3. Trimming took 6 bases from V and 4 from J; bases not matched to a gene: 6. Germline CDR1 and CDR2: MNHEY and SMNVEV (reference sequence). The CDR3 is CASSRDRGRYNEQFF. In nucleotides, the CDR3 is TGTGCCAGCAGCCGAGACAGGGGGCGGTACAATGAGCAGTTCTTC.

Comments on this clone: At one end, the junction sequence differs from germline, possibly due to a read error. The chain links TRBV14 to TRBJ2-7; D not resolved. CDR1 is SGHDN, CDR2 FVKESK, per germline. This CDR3 has 11 amino acids. The CDR3 coding sequence is TGTGCCAGCAGCCAAGTATCAGTTCCAAACTTC. As protein: CASSQVSVPNF.

The CDR3 nucleotides are TGTGCCTGGAGGATTGAGGACAGGGTCTATGGCTACACCTTC. Translation: CAWRIEDRVYGYTF. The chain links TRBV30 to TRBJ1-2; TRBD1 aligns across 8 bases. Germline CDR1 is GTSNPN and CDR2 is SVGIG (reference sequence). The CDR3 consists of 14 residues. V was pared by 3 bases and J by 4 bases, with 7 bases of the junction left unmatched.

The V and J genes are TRBV14 and TRBJ2-7; 7 bases line up with TRBD2. This CDR3 comprises 16 residues. Germline CDR1 is SGHDN and CDR2 is FVKESK. V dropped 2 bases and J dropped 7; count of bases not matched to a gene: 14. As DNA, the CDR3 is TGTGCCAGCAGCCAAAGGTCCGGGACTACCACTCGGGAGCAGTACTTC. Its translation is CASSQRSGTTTREQYF.

The chain employs TRBV5-6 and TRBJ1-4; D is perhaps TRBD1 (5 bases). The CDR3 runs 17 residues. CDR1 is SGHDT and CDR2 is YYEEEE in the germline V gene. Trimming pared 2 bases from V and 4 bases from J, leaving 18 bases between. The CDR3 sequence is CASSFFSRQKGNEKLFF. The CDR3 bases are TGTGCCAGCAGCTTCTTTTCCCGACAGAAAGGTAATGAAAAACTGTTTTTT.

This clone was detected only a few times. J is TRBJ1-2 and V is TRBV6-5, with D maybe TRBD1 (6 bases). CDR3 length: 14 amino acids. The germline V gene encodes CDR1 MNHEY and CDR2 SVGAGI. V dropped 6 bases and J dropped 2 bases, with 13 bases sitting between them. CDR3 amino acids: CASRDTQGNYGYTF. The CDR3 DNA is TGTGCCAGCAGGGATACACAGGGAAACTATGGCTACACCTTC.

The V gene is TRBV24-1, the J gene TRBJ1-2; 8 nucleotides line up with TRBD1. Germline loops: CDR1 KGHDR, CDR2 SFDVKD. With 4 bases clipped from V and 4 bases from J, the junction kept 7 bases outside the gene matches. The CDR3 totals 15 residues. The CDR3 sequence is CATSDQDRDGYGYTF. The CDR3, as DNA: TGTGCCACCAGTGACCAGGACAGGGATGGCTATGGCTACACCTTC.

There are a few counts of this clone. The chain uses TRBV4-2 and TRBJ2-3, with a tentative D call TRBD2 (6 bases). The germline gives CDR1 LGHNA, CDR2 YNFKEQ. This CDR3 is built from 15 residues. Trimming left V 5 bases short and J 2 bases short, with 14 bases between. The chain's CDR3 is CASSTRLGTTDTQYF. The CDR3 nucleotides read TGTGCCAGCAGCACGCGACTAGGCACCACAGATACGCAGTATTTT.

CDR3 sequence reads: CASSLESGTSGGGYEQYF. In DNA form, the CDR3 reads TGTGCCAGCAGCTTAGAGTCCGGGACTAGCGGGGGGGGCTACGAGCAGTACTTC. This chain links TRBV7-2 with TRBJ2-7; TRBD2 aligns across 16 bases. Unmatched junction bases numbered 6, after V lost 1 base and J lost 3 bases. Germline V CDR1 and CDR2: SGHTA, FQGNSA. This CDR3 region has 18 residues. Supplemented by reference TRBV7-2 and TRBJ2-7, the full variable domain reads GAGVSQSPSNKVTEKGKDVELRCDPISGHTALYWYRQSLGQGLEFLIYFQGNSAPDKSGLPSDRFSAERTGGSVSTLTIQRTQQEDSAVYLCASSLESGTSGGGYEQYFGPGTRLTVT.

The CDR3 is CASSQSGLAAYEQYF. The CDR3 nucleotides read TGTGCCAGCAGCCAATCGGGACTAGCGGCCTACGAGCAGTACTTC. The chain recombines TRBV3-1 (or the pseudogene TRBV3-2) with TRBJ2-7, with 11 bases fitting TRBD2. The V gene end was trimmed by 2 bases and the J gene end by 2 bases; junction bases not matched to a gene: 2. Per germline, CDR1 LGHDT and CDR2 YNNKEL (reference sequence). The CDR3 loop spans 15 amino acids.

The chain carries TRBV13 and TRBJ1-1, with 8 positions matching TRBD1. V gave up 11 bases and J gave up 1 base; unmatched junction bases: 6. The CDR3 runs 13 residues. Germline CDR1 reads PRHDT; CDR2 reads FYEKMQ (reference sequence). The CDR3: CAGRTGKNTEAFF. The CDR3 coding sequence is TGTGCCGGCCGGACAGGGAAGAACACTGAAGCTTTCTTT.

The chain's CDR3 is CASSPPSAGEQYF. The CDR3 DNA follows: TGTGCCAGCTCACCACCGTCCGCCGGGGAGCAGTACTTC. The chain joins TRBV18 to TRBJ2-7, with no clear D. V was cut by 0 bases and J by 7 bases, with 10 bases left in between. The CDR3 runs to 13 residues. From germline, CDR1 is KGHSH and CDR2 LQKENI.

V is TRBV24-1 and J is TRBJ2-1; 9 bases are a match to TRBD1. The CDR3 contains 15 residues. Germline CDR1 reads KGHDR; CDR2 reads SFDVKD. V trimming: 6 bases; J trimming: 2 bases; junction bases outside the gene matches: 4. CDR3 coding DNA: TGTGCCACCAGTCAAAGACAGGGGGCCTACAATGAGCAGTTCTTC. It is translated as CATSQRQGAYNEQFF.

CDR3 nucleotide sequence: TGTGCCAGCAGCGCCGAACCCACAGGGGGCTCCTACAATGAGCAGTTCTTC. It is translated as CASSAEPTGGSYNEQFF. The chain uses TRBV9 and TRBJ2-1, with 8 bases aligning to TRBD1. Trimming took 3 bases from V and 0 from J; bases not matched to a gene: 8. The CDR3 is 17 residues long. Germline values: CDR1 SGDLS, CDR2 YYNGEE.

This clone was detected a few times. The chain couples TRBV3-1 (or the pseudogene TRBV3-2) to TRBJ1-2; 7 positions match TRBD1. The ends lost 4 bases at V and 8 bases at J; junction bases unmatched: 7. The CDR3 runs 13 residues. Germline assignment: CDR1 LGHDT and CDR2 YNNKEL (reference sequence). This CDR3 is CASSPSGQPGYTF. The CDR3 bases are TGTGCCAGCAGCCCCTCGGGACAGCCCGGCTACACCTTC.

This clone was detected only once. This rearrangement joins TRBV11-3 to TRBJ2-1; 14 bases map to TRBD2. This CDR3 contains 17 residues. Germline values: CDR1 SGHNT, CDR2 YENEEA. Trimming cost V 4 bases and J 3 bases; bases outside gene matches: 5. The CDR3 coding sequence is TGTGCCAGCAGCTCAGGACTAGCGGGAGGCGTCTACAATGAGCAGTTCTTC. Residues: CASSSGLAGGVYNEQFF. The full variable domain, completed using reference TRBV11-3 and TRBJ2-1, is EAGVVQSPRYKIIEKKQPVAFWCNPISGHNTLYWYLQNLGQGPELLIRYENEEAVDDSQLPKDRFSAERLKGVDSTLKIQPAELGDSAVYLCASSSGLAGGVYNEQFFGPGTRLTVL.

This chain uses TRBV27 with TRBJ1-1; no firm D call. CDR3 size: 14 residues. Deletions cut 3 bases from V and 5 bases from J, with 13 bases between. The germline CDR1 and CDR2 sequences are MNHEY and SMNVEV (reference sequence). The CDR3 bases are TGTGCCAGCAGTTTTAGGCCACGGGTTACTGAAGCTTTCTTT. It specifies CASSFRPRVTEAFF.

The chain couples TRBV7-9 to TRBJ2-7; 7 bases fit TRBD2. Germline V gene sequence: CDR1 SEHNR, CDR2 FQNEAQ (reference sequence). The V segment lost 1 base and the J segment 2 bases; nucleotides outside the gene matches: 5. CDR3 length: 15 amino acids. Written as DNA, the CDR3 is TGTGCCAGCAGCTTAGGGGGAGGGGTCCCCTACGAGCAGTACTTC. Translation gives CASSLGGGVPYEQYF. Full variable domain (remainder filled in from reference TRBV7-9 and TRBJ2-7): DTGVSQNPRHKITKRGQNVTFRCDPISEHNRLYWYRQTLGQGPEFLTYFQNEAQLEKSRLLSDRFSAERPKGSFSTLEIQRTEQGDSAMYLCASSLGGGVPYEQYFGPGTRLTVT.

This clone was observed a few times. The V call is TRBV5-1, the J call TRBJ1-1; D perhaps matches TRBD1 (5 bases). Germline V gives CDR1 SGHRS, CDR2 YFSETQ. Between the trimmed V and J ends, which lost 4 bases and 4 bases, there was a span of 14 bases. This CDR3 region has 14 residues. The DNA for the CDR3 is TGCGCCAGCAGCCCACATGGGGCGATCACTGAAGCTTTCTTT. Translation gives CASSPHGAITEAFF.

This clone was observed a few times. This chain joins TRBV7-8 and TRBJ2-3, with 13 nucleotides matching TRBD2. Trimming took 6 bases from V and 3 from J; bases not matched to a gene: 3. Germline V gene sequence: CDR1 SGHVS, CDR2 FQNEAQ. CDR3 size: 15 residues. CDR3 in DNA: TGTGCCAGCAGATCGGGACTAGCGGGAACAGATACGCAGTATTTT. This codes for CASRSGLAGTDTQYF. Supplemented by reference TRBV7-8 and TRBJ2-3, the full variable domain reads GAGVSQSPRYKVAKRGQDVALRCDPISGHVSLFWYQQALGQGPEFLTYFQNEAQLDKSGLPSDRFFAERPEGSVSTLKIQRTQQEDSAVYLCASRSGLAGTDTQYFGPGTRLTVL.

This sequence joins TRBV11-2 and TRBJ1-2; D unclear. CDR1 and CDR2 (germline): SGHAT, FQNNGV. V lost 2 bases to trimming and J lost 8 bases, with 18 bases between them. CDR3 length equals 15 residues. The CDR3 bases are TGTGCCAGCAGCTTAATGCAGCGACTCGGTTCCGGCTACACCTTC. It translates to CASSLMQRLGSGYTF. Full variable domain (missing parts from reference TRBV11-2 and TRBJ1-2): EAGVAQSPRYKIIEKRQSVAFWCNPISGHATLYWYQQILGQGPKLLIQFQNNGVVDDSQLPKDRFSAERLKGVDSTLKIQPAKLEDSAVYLCASSLMQRLGSGYTFGSGTRLTVV.

The rearrangement links TRBV9 to TRBJ1-1; possible D gene TRBD1, 5 bases. Germline lookup yields CDR1 SGDLS and CDR2 YYNGEE. This CDR3 has 14 amino acids. Trimming cost V 0 bases and J 5 bases, with 11 bases left between them. Written as DNA, the CDR3 is TGTGCCAGCAGCGTAGACGCGAAGGGGACTGAAGCTTTCTTT. Protein product: CASSVDAKGTEAFF. Drawing the rest from reference TRBV9 and TRBJ1-1, the complete variable domain is DSGVTQTPKHLITATGQRVTLRCSPRSGDLSVYWYQQSLDQGLQFLIQYYNGEERAKGNILERFSAQQFPDLHSELNLSSLELGDSALYFCASSVDAKGTEAFFGQGTRLTVV.

The gene calls are TRBV11-3 and TRBJ1-1; D is possibly TRBD1 (6 bases). Germline assignment: CDR1 SGHNT and CDR2 YENEEA. The V end was cut by 5 bases, the J end by 3 bases, with 10 bases between. There are 13 residues in the CDR3. CDR3 sequence: CASSPTGHTEAFF. The CDR3 DNA is TGTGCCAGCAGCCCTACAGGGCACACTGAAGCTTTCTTT.

The chain combines TRBV24-1 with TRBJ2-2; D is undetermined. Germline lookup yields CDR1 KGHDR and CDR2 SFDVKD. V was pared by 9 bases and J by 0 bases, with 7 bases between. This CDR3 contains 13 residues. Here the CDR3 reads CATSTANTGELFF. The CDR3, as DNA: TGTGCCACCTCCACAGCGAACACCGGGGAGCTGTTTTTT.

The chain links TRBV18 to TRBJ2-7; TRBD1 aligns across 12 bases. The trim removed 8 bases at V and 7 bases at J, leaving 6 bases unmatched. The CDR3 totals 13 residues. CDR1 is KGHSH and CDR2 is LQKENI in the germline V gene. The CDR3 here is CASRGQGAGEQYF. Written as DNA, the CDR3 is TGTGCCAGCAGGGGACAGGGGGCTGGGGAGCAGTACTTC.